Shown below are 15 T cell receptor beta chains from a single sample sequenced in a study of vaccination effects on CD4 cells after COVID-19. Repertoires were generated with immunoSEQ multiplex PCR, while TCRdb's copy carries only in-frame clones and drops some. Of fewer than 75,000 clones detected, around 77% appear once; the ten largest clones hold roughly 2%. Subsequent to a culture period of about ten days, CD4+ T cells were isolated. Antigens for these TCRs are unknown. The material was CD4+ T cells from PBMCs cultured without peptide, obtained before COVID-19 vaccination. These receptors all come from a human donor who received a COVID-19 vaccine.

The V gene is TRBV20-1, the J gene TRBJ2-5; no definite D call. The germline V gene has CDR1 DFQATT and CDR2 SNEGSKA (reference sequence). V gave up 4 bases and J gave up 5 bases, with 8 bases separating them. The CDR3 length is 11 residues. The CDR3 region has the DNA TGCAGTGCTACCCCTGGGGAGACCCAGTACTTC. This codes for CSATPGETQYF.

This clone showed up just once. The chain is built from TRBV12-5 and TRBJ1-1, with D maybe TRBD1 (5 bases). The V and J ends lost 1 base and 1 base respectively, with 16 bases between them. The germline CDR1 and CDR2 sequences are LGHNT and FRNRAP. This CDR3 is built from 17 residues. Here the CDR3 reads CASGLDNRRRPNTEAFF. The CDR3 DNA follows: TGTGCTAGTGGTTTGGACAACAGGCGACGACCGAACACTGAAGCTTTCTTT.

This clone turned up a few times. The J gene is TRBJ1-1, the V gene TRBV5-1; D may be TRBD1 (6 bases). This CDR3 has 12 amino acids. The V gene lost 6 bases and the J gene lost 6 bases, with 12 bases spanning the gap. The germline CDR1 and CDR2 sequences are SGHRS and YFSETQ. CDR3 in amino acids: CASIEQGSEAFF. The DNA for the CDR3 is TGCGCCAGCATCGAACAGGGCTCTGAAGCTTTCTTT.

The chain links TRBV6-6 to TRBJ1-1; D is unresolved. The CDR3 spans 14 residues. Germline V CDR1 and CDR2: MNHNY, SVGAGI (reference sequence). Between the trimmed V and J ends, which lost 4 bases and 1 base, there was a span of 10 bases. CDR3 sequence reads: CASSFSNWNTEAFF. In DNA, the CDR3 is TGTGCCAGCAGTTTTTCGAACTGGAACACTGAAGCTTTCTTT.

V gene TRBV6-2 or TRBV6-3 combines with J gene TRBJ2-6, with 12 bases fitting TRBD2. CDR1 is MNHEY and CDR2 is SVGEGT in the germline V gene. After removal of 3 bases from V and 2 bases from J, the junction contained 11 bases not matched to a gene. The CDR3 loop spans 20 amino acids. CDR3 loop: CASSYSRLAGDLTGANVLTF. CDR3 sequence (DNA): TGTGCCAGCAGTTATTCTCGACTAGCGGGGGATTTAACTGGGGCCAACGTCCTGACTTTC.

This clone was observed a handful of times. This chain connects TRBV3-1 (or the pseudogene TRBV3-2) to TRBJ1-4; D gene uncertain. Germline V lookup: CDR1 LGHDT, CDR2 YNNKEL (reference sequence). The CDR3 length is 13 residues. Trimming removed 0 bases from V and 14 bases from J, with 13 bases in between. The CDR3 bases are TGTGCCAGCAGCCAAGATTTCACTCATGGGCTGTTTTTT. This gives the protein CASSQDFTHGLFF.

This sequence joins TRBV30 and TRBJ2-7; D is unclear. V shed 3 bases and J shed 0 bases, with 9 bases lying between them. CDR1 is GTSNPN, CDR2 SVGIG, per germline (reference sequence). This CDR3 is built from 13 residues. The CDR3 sequence: CAWRSPASYEQYV. The DNA of the CDR3 is TGTGCCTGGAGAAGCCCTGCCTCCTACGAGCAGTACGTC.

This clone was seen once. The J gene is TRBJ1-2, the V gene TRBV5-4; no firm D call. The CDR3 is made up of 15 amino acids. The V gene lost 0 bases and the J gene lost 0 bases, with 9 bases spanning the gap. The germline CDR1 and CDR2 sequences are SGHNT and YYREEE (reference sequence). The CDR3 loop reads CASSLVGITNYGYTF. The CDR3 coding sequence is TGTGCCAGCAGCTTGGTAGGGATAACTAACTATGGCTACACCTTC. Supplemented by reference TRBV5-4 and TRBJ1-2, the full variable domain reads ETGVTQSPTHLIKTRGQQVTLRCSSQSGHNTVSWYQQALGQGPQFIFQYYREEENGRGNFPPRFSGLQFPNYSSELNVNALELDDSALYLCASSLVGITNYGYTFGSGTRLTVV.

The chain carries TRBV2 and TRBJ2-7; possible D gene TRBD1, 6 bases. CDR3 length: 12 amino acids. V dropped 7 bases and J dropped 3 bases, with 10 bases sitting between them. Germline CDR1 and CDR2: SNHLY and FYNNEI. As DNA, the CDR3 is TGTGCCAGCAAACCGGACAGCTACGAGCAGTACGTC. Encoded protein: CASKPDSYEQYV.

For the CDR3, the DNA is TGCGCCAGCAGCGGGGCTAGCGGGGGGGTTGGCAATGAGCAGTTCTTC. The encoded protein is CASSGASGGVGNEQFF. The chain combines TRBV5-1 with TRBJ2-1; 12 bases line up with TRBD2. This CDR3 is built from 16 residues. Per the germline V gene, CDR1 is SGHRS and CDR2 is YFSETQ. V lost 4 bases and J lost 6; bases outside the gene matches: 8.

The genes are TRBV10-1 and TRBJ2-2, with D possibly matching TRBD2 (6 bases). V gave up 6 bases and J gave up 0 bases, with 14 bases separating them. CDR3 length: 16 residues. Per germline, CDR1 WNHNN and CDR2 SYGVQD (reference sequence). The CDR3 spells CASSPFGTANTGELFF. The DNA for the CDR3 is TGCGCCAGCAGCCCCTTCGGGACTGCGAACACCGGGGAGCTGTTTTTT.

This clone was detected a few times. The V call is TRBV7-2, the J call TRBJ1-3; D is unresolved. V lost 3 bases and J lost 0, with 15 bases in between. CDR1 and CDR2 from the germline V gene are SGHTA and FQGNSA. This CDR3 has 17 amino acids. DNA for the CDR3: TGTGCCAGCAGCTTCCAAAGTTCCGCTAGCTCTGGAAACACCATATATTTT. Translating it yields CASSFQSSASSGNTIYF.

This rearrangement joins TRBV19 to TRBJ1-6, with TRBD1 matching over 10 bases. CDR1 and CDR2 from the germline V gene are LNHDA and SQIVND (reference sequence). CDR3 length: 15 amino acids. Unmatched junction bases numbered 7, after V lost 4 bases and J lost 10 bases. CDR3 nucleotide sequence: TGTGCCAGTAGTACCCCACGACAGGGGGCCTCACCCCTCCACTTT. Its translation: CASSTPRQGASPLHF.

The J gene is TRBJ1-1, the V gene TRBV7-2, with unresolved D. The length of the CDR3 is 15 residues. Germline-derived CDR1 and CDR2 are SGHTA and FQGNSA. Trimming cost V 5 bases and J 2 bases, with 15 bases left between them. The CDR3, as DNA: TGTGCCAGCAGCACCCCACTGTCTAGCAACACTGAAGCTTTCTTT. Protein: CASSTPLSSNTEAFF. Full variable domain (remainder filled in from reference TRBV7-2 and TRBJ1-1): GAGVSQSPSNKVTEKGKDVELRCDPISGHTALYWYRQSLGQGLEFLIYFQGNSAPDKSGLPSDRFSAERTGGSVSTLTIQRTQQEDSAVYLCASSTPLSSNTEAFFGQGTRLTVV.

The V call is TRBV19, the J call TRBJ2-7; D possibly corresponds to TRBD1 (5 bases). This CDR3 contains 12 residues. Trimming left V 7 bases short and J 5 bases short, with 12 bases between. The germline V gene encodes CDR1 LNHDA and CDR2 SQIVND (reference sequence). CDR3 residues: CASNTGTHEQYV. In DNA form, the CDR3 reads TGTGCCAGTAATACAGGTACGCACGAGCAGTACGTC.